This T cell receptor beta chain was found in a study of blood T cell repertoires in COVID-19. Study summary: Sites in the United States, Italy and Spain provided acute and convalescent COVID-19 samples.

The germline V and J ends were trimmed by 3 bases and 8 bases, with 15 bases remaining between them. The CDR3 covers 15 residues. In germline, CDR1 is SGDLS, CDR2 YYNGEE. This clone was detected once. Methods used by the authors: From reference gene primer amplification, estimates of nucleated cell counts were derived. This table comes from immunoSEQ multiplex PCR, and its TCRdb copy is limited to in-frame clones, with some not included. V and J calls plus clone size are reproduced from that table; the DNA served to infer D and trimming. The table records about 180,000 clones, roughly 84% of them present only once.

The V gene is TRBV9, the J gene TRBJ1-6; D unclear. This receptor was obtained from a woman older than 75 with active or convalescent COVID-19. The sample comprised peripheral blood. Here the CDR3 DNA reads TGTGCCAGCAGCGCCGTATCGGGGTGGGATTCACCCCTCCACTTT. The encoded protein is CASSAVSGWDSPLHF.